The source of this T cell receptor beta chain is a study of shared clonotypes between healthy human individuals. Study outcomes and limitations: Sequencing depth was expected to influence donor clonotype sharing. Larger richness was generally estimated for naive than memory subsets.

There are 16 residues in the CDR3. Trimming took 1 base from V and 0 from J, leaving 14 bases between them. Germline lookup yields CDR1 SGHRS and CDR2 YFSETQ. On this clone: What it recognizes is unknown.

Each subset's genomic DNA was shared equally among a number of immunoSEQ plates. Measured with immunoSEQ multiplex PCR; TCRdb has only the in-frame clones, and not every one. The table lists 850,000 to 1,100,000 clones, 60% to 80% of them singletons. This chain connects TRBV5-1 to TRBJ2-7, with D possibly being TRBD1 or TRBD2 (5 bases each). This sequence was found in a man younger than 35 in good health. Some clones in this sample may be carry-over from other donors' samples. Sequenced sample: memory CD4+ T cells from PBMCs. As to subset: CD45RA-negative fraction. CDR3 residues: CASSLQGDPSSYEQYF. In DNA, the CDR3 is TGCGCCAGCAGCTTGCAAGGGGACCCGAGCTCCTACGAGCAGTACTTC.